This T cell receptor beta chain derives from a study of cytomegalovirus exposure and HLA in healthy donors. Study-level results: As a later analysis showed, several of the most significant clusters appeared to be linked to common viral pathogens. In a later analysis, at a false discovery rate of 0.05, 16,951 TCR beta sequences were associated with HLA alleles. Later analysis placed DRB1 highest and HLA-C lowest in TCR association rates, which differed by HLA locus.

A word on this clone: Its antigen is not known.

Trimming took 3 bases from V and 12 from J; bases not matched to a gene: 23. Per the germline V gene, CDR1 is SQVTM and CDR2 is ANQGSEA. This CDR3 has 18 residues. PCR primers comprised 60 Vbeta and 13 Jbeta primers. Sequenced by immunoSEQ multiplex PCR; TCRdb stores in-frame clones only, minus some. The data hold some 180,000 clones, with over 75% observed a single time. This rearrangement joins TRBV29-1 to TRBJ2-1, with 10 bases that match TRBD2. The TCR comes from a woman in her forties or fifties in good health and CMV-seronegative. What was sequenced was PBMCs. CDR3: CSVELGGGGLAGVGGQFF. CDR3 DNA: TGCAGCGTTGAGTTGGGGGGAGGGGGCCTAGCGGGAGTAGGAGGGCAGTTCTTC.